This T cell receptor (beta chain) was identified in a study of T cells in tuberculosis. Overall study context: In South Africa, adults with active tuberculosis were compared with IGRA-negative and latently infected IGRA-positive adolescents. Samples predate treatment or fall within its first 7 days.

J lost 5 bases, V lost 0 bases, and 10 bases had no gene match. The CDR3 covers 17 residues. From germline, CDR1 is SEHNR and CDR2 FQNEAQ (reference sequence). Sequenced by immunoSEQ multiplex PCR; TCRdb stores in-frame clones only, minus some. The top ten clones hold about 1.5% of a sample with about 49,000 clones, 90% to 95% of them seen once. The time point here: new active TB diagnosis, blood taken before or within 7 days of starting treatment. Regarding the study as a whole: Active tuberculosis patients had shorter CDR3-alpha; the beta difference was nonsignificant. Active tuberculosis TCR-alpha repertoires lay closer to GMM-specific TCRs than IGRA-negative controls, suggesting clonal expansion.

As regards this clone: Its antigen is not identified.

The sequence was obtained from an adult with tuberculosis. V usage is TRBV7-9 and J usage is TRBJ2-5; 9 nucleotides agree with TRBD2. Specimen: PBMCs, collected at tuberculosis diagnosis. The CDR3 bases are TGTGCCAGCAGCTTAGCGCTTACTGCGGGAGGGCCGGAGACCCAGTACTTC. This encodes CASSLALTAGGPETQYF. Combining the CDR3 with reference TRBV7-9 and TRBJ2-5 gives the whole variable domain DTGVSQNPRHKITKRGQNVTFRCDPISEHNRLYWYRQTLGQGPEFLTYFQNEAQLEKSRLLSDRFSAERPKGSFSTLEIQRTEQGDSAMYLCASSLALTAGGPETQYFGPGTRLLVL.